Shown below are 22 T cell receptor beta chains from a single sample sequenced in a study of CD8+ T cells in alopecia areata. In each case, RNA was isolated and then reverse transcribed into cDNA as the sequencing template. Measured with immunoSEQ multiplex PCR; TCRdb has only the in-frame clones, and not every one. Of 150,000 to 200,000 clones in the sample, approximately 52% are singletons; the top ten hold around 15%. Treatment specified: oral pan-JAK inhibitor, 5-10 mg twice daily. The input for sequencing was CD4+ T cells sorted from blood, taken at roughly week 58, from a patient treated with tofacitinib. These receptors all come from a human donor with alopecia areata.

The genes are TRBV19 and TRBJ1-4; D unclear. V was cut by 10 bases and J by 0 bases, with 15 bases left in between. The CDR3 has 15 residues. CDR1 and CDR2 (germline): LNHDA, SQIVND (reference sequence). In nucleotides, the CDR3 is TGTGCCACCACGAGTGGGCAGGCAACTAATGAAAAACTGTTTTTT. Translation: CATTSGQATNEKLFF.

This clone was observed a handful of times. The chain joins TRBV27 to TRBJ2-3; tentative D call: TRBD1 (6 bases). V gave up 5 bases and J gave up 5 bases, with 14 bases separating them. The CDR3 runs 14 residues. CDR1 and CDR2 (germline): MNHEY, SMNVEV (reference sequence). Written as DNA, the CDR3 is TGTGCCAGCAGTATAAGCACAGGGAAAGATACGCAGTATTTT. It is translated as CASSISTGKDTQYF.

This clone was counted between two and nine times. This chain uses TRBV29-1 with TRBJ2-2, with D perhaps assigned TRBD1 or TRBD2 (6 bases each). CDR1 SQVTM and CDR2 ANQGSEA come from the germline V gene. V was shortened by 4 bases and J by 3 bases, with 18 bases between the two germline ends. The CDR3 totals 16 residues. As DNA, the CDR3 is TGCAGCGTTGCGGGTCCGGGGGCACGGGACACCGGGGAGCTGTTTTTT. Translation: CSVAGPGARDTGELFF.

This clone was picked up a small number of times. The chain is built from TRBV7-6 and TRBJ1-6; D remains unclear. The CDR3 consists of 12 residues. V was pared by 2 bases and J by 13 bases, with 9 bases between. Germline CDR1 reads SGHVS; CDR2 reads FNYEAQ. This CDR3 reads CASSLPVGPLHF. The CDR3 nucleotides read TGTGCCAGCAGCTTACCCGTTGGGCCCCTCCACTTT.

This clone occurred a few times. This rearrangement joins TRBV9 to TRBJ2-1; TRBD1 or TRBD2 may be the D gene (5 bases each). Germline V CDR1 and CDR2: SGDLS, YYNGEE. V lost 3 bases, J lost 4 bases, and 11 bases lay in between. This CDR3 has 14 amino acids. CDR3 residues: CASSGGRNYNEQFF. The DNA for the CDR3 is TGTGCCAGCAGCGGGGGACGGAATTACAATGAGCAGTTCTTC.

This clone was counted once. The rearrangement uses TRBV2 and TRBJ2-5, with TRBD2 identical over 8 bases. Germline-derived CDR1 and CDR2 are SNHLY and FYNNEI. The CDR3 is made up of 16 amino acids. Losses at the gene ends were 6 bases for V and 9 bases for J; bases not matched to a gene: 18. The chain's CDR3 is CASRVEAAGAGGAQYF. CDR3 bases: TGTGCCAGCAGAGTCGAGGCAGCGGGGGCCGGAGGGGCCCAGTACTTC.

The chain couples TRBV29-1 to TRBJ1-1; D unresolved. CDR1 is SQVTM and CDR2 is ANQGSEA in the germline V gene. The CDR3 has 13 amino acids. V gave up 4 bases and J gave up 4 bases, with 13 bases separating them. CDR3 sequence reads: CSVVRLLGTEAFF. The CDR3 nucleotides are TGCAGCGTTGTAAGATTGTTGGGCACTGAAGCTTTCTTT.

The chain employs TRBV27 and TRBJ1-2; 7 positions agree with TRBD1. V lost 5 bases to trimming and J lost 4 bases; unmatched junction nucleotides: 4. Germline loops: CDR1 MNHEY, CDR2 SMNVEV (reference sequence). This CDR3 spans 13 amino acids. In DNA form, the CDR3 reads TGTGCCAGCAGTATGCGACAGGGCTATGGCTACACCTTC. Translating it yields CASSMRQGYGYTF.

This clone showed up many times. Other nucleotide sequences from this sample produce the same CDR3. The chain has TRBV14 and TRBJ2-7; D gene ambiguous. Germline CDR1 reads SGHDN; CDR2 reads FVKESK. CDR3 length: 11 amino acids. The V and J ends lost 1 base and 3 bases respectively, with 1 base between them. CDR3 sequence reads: CASSQGYEQYF. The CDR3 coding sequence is TGTGCCAGCAGCCAAGGCTACGAGCAGTACTTC.

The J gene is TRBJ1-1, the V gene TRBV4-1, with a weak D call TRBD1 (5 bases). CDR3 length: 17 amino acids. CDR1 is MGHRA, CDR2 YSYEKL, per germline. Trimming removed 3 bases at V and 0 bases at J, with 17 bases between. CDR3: CASSHPALTGMNTEAFF. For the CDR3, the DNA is TGCGCCAGCAGCCACCCCGCCCTCACAGGAATGAACACTGAAGCTTTCTTT.

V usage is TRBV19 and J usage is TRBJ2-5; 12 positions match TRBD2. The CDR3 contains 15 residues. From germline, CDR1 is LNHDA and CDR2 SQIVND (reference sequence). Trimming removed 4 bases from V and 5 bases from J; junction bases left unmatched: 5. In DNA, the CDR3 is TGTGCCAGTAGTACTCCTAGCGGGGGGGCGGAGACCCAGTACTTC. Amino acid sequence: CASSTPSGGAETQYF. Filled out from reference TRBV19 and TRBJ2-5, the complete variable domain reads DGGITQSPKYLFRKEGQNVTLSCEQNLNHDAMYWYRQDPGQGLRLIYYSQIVNDFQKGDIAEGYSVSREKKESFPLTVTSAQKNPTAFYLCASSTPSGGAETQYFGPGTRLLVL.

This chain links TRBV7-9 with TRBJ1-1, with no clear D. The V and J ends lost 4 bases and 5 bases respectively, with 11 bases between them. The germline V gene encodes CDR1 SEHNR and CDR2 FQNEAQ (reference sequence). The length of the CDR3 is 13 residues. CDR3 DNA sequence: TGTGCCAGCAGCTCCGTGGAGAAGACTGAAGCTTTCTTT. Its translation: CASSSVEKTEAFF. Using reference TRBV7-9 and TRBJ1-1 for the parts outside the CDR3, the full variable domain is DTGVSQNPRHKITKRGQNVTFRCDPISEHNRLYWYRQTLGQGPEFLTYFQNEAQLEKSRLLSDRFSAERPKGSFSTLEIQRTEQGDSAMYLCASSSVEKTEAFFGQGTRLTVV.

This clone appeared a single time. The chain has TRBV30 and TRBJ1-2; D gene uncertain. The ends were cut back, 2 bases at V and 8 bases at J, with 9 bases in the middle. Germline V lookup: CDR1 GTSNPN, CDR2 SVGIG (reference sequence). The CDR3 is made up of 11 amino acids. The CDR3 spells CAWSPVSGYTF. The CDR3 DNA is TGTGCCTGGAGTCCGGTCTCGGGCTACACCTTC.

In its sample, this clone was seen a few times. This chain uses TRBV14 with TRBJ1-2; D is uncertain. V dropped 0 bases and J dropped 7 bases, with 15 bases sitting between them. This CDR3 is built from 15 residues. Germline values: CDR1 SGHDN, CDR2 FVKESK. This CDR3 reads CASSQDPRFHSGYTF. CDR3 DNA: TGTGCCAGCAGCCAAGACCCCAGGTTTCATAGTGGCTACACCTTC.

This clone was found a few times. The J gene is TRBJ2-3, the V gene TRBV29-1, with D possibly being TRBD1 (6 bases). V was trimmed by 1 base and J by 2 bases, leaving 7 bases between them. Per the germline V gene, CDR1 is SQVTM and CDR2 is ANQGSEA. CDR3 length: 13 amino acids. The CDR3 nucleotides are TGCAGCGTTGAAGGGGACAACACAGATACGCAGTATTTT. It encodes CSVEGDNTDTQYF.

The CDR3 loop reads CASTLQDTQYF. CDR3 sequence (DNA): TGTGCCAGTACGCTTCAGGATACGCAGTATTTT. The chain links TRBV2 to TRBJ2-3, with D unresolved. The CDR3 has 11 amino acids. Germline V gene sequence: CDR1 SNHLY, CDR2 FYNNEI. Trimming removed 9 bases from V and 6 bases from J, with 10 bases in between.

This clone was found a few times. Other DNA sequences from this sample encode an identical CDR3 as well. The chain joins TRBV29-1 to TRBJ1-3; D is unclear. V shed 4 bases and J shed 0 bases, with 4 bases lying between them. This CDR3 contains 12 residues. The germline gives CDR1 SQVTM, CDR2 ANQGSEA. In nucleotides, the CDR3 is TGCAGCGTTGCGGGCTCTGGAAACACCATATATTTT. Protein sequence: CSVAGSGNTIYF.

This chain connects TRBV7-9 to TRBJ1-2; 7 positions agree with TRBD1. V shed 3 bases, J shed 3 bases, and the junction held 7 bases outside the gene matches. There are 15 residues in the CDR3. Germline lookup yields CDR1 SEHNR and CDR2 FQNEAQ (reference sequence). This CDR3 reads CASSFYRGTYYGYTF. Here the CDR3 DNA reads TGTGCCAGCAGCTTTTACAGGGGAACTTACTATGGCTACACCTTC.

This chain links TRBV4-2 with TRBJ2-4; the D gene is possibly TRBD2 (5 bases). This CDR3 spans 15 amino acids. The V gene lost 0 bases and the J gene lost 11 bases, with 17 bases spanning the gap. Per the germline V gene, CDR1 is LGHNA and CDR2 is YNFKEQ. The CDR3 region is CASSQDKLGPGVQYF. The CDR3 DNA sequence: TGTGCCAGCAGCCAAGATAAACTAGGGCCCGGGGTTCAGTACTTC.

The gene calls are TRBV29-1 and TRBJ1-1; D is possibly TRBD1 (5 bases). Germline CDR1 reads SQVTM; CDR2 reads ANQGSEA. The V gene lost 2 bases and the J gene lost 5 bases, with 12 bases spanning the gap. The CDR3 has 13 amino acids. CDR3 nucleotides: TGCAGCGTTGAATATGGGGGGAGAACTGAAGCTTTCTTT. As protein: CSVEYGGRTEAFF.

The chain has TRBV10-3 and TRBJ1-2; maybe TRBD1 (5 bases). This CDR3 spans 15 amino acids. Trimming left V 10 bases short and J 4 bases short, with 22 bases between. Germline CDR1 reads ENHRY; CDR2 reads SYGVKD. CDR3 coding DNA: TGTGCCACCCGGCGGAGGGACGCCAGATCCTATGGCTACACCTTC. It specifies CATRRRDARSYGYTF.

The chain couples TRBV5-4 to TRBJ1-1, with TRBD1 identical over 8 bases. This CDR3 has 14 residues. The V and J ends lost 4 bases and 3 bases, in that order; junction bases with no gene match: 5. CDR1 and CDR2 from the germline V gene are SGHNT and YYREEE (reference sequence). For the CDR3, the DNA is TGTGCCAGCAGCGCCGGACAGGGTTACACTGAAGCTTTCTTT. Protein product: CASSAGQGYTEAFF.